This T cell receptor beta chain was documented in a study of blood T cell repertoires in COVID-19. The V end lost 4 bases, the J end lost 2 bases, and 17 bases lay between the germline ends. This CDR3 spans 16 amino acids. In germline, CDR1 is LGHNA, CDR2 YNFKEQ. This clone was seen more than once but under ten times. Sequencing used immunoSEQ multiplex PCR; TCRdb keeps in-frame clones, though not all of them. The sample holds about 140,000 clones, about four fifths seen once. The sequenced sample was peripheral blood. The source is a man younger than 45 with COVID-19, enrolled during active disease. The J gene is TRBJ1-2, the V gene TRBV4-2; tentative D call: TRBD1 (6 bases). The CDR3: CASSLSGGQVNYGYTF. The DNA for the CDR3 is TGTGCCAGCAGCCTATCCGGGGGGCAAGTCAACTATGGCTACACCTTC.